Below, 17 T cell receptor beta chains from the same sample are listed, as sequenced in a study of blood T cell repertoires in COVID-19. Sequencing used immunoSEQ multiplex PCR; TCRdb keeps in-frame clones, though not all of them. The sample contains about 280,000 clones, approximately 85% of which appear only once. Material for sequencing was peripheral blood. The receptors stem from a middle-aged man with active or convalescent COVID-19.

The chain combines TRBV7-3 with TRBJ2-5, with 12 nucleotides matching TRBD2. The length of the CDR3 is 15 residues. The ends lost 5 bases at V and 5 bases at J; junction bases unmatched: 6. Germline CDR1 SGHTA, CDR2 FQGTGA. CDR3 in amino acids: CASSATGTSGETQYF. CDR3 nucleotide sequence: TGTGCCAGCAGCGCTACAGGGACTAGCGGGGAGACCCAGTACTTC. The full variable domain, in which reference TRBV7-3 and TRBJ2-5 provide the parts outside the CDR3, is GAGVSQTPSNKVTEKGKYVELRCDPISGHTALYWYRQSLGQGPEFLIYFQGTGAADDSGLPNDRFFAVRPEGSVSTLKIQRTERGDSAVYLCASSATGTSGETQYFGPGTRLLVL.

V usage is TRBV20-1 and J usage is TRBJ2-5; the match to TRBD2 covers 10 bases. With V trimmed by 3 bases and J by 5 bases, 6 bases remained unmatched. The CDR3 spans 14 residues. The germline V gene encodes CDR1 DFQATT and CDR2 SNEGSKA (reference sequence). CDR3 protein: CSASASGSYETQYF. The CDR3 DNA is TGCAGTGCTAGTGCTAGCGGGAGTTACGAGACCCAGTACTTC.

The chain employs TRBV29-1 and TRBJ2-7, with 8 nucleotides matching TRBD1. The CDR3 sequence is 13 residues long. Germline V lookup: CDR1 SQVTM, CDR2 ANQGSEA. The trim removed 6 bases at V and 2 bases at J, leaving 6 bases unmatched. The CDR3 protein is CSVTDRATYEQYF. The CDR3 nucleotides read TGCAGCGTAACGGACAGGGCGACCTACGAGCAGTACTTC.

In this sample, this clone turned up a few times. CDR3 in DNA: TGTGCCAGCAGCCCCCCGGGACTAACAAACCAAGAGACCCAGTACTTC. Amino acid sequence: CASSPPGLTNQETQYF. The chain links TRBV25-1 to TRBJ2-5; 7 bases are shared with TRBD2. The junction had 10 bases not matched to a gene; V was cut back by 6 bases and J by 0 bases. Per germline, CDR1 MGHDK and CDR2 SYGVNS. The CDR3 extends over 16 amino acids. Supplemented by reference TRBV25-1 and TRBJ2-5, the full variable domain reads EADIYQTPRYLVIGTGKKITLECSQTMGHDKMYWYQQDPGMELHLIHYSYGVNSTEKGDLSSESTVSRIRTEHFPLTLESARPSHTSQYLCASSPPGLTNQETQYFGPGTRLLVL.

The V call is TRBV12-3 or TRBV12-4, the J call TRBJ1-4, with D unclear. The CDR3 has 13 amino acids. With 7 bases removed from V and 7 bases from J, the gap between germline ends came to 13 bases. Here the CDR3 reads CASKPGDPEKLFF. The CDR3 nucleotides are TGTGCCAGCAAGCCGGGAGATCCTGAAAAACTGTTTTTT.

The chain has TRBV30 and TRBJ1-5, with TRBD1 identical over 10 bases. The CDR3 consists of 17 residues. Germline V gene data show CDR1 as GTSNPN and CDR2 as SVGIG (reference sequence). V was pared by 2 bases and J by 0 bases, with 7 bases of the junction left unmatched. CDR3 sequence reads: CAWSLGQGGYSNQPQHF. The CDR3 DNA sequence: TGTGCCTGGAGTTTAGGACAGGGGGGCTATAGCAATCAGCCCCAGCATTTT. The complete variable domain, with remaining parts taken from reference TRBV30 and TRBJ1-5, reads SQTIHQWPATLVQPVGSPLSLECTVEGTSNPNLYWYRQAAGRGLQLLFYSVGIGQISSEVPQNLSASRPQDRQFILSSKKLLLSDSGFYLCAWSLGQGGYSNQPQHFGDGTRLSIL.

This chain uses TRBV5-1 with TRBJ1-1, with D maybe TRBD1 (5 bases). Trimming cost V 6 bases and J 5 bases, with 17 bases left between them. Germline V gene lookup returns CDR1 SGHRS and CDR2 YFSETQ. The CDR3 spans 14 residues. The CDR3 spells CASNEGWGGTEAFF. The CDR3 DNA follows: TGCGCCAGCAATGAAGGTTGGGGGGGAACTGAAGCTTTCTTT.

The J gene is TRBJ1-1, the V gene TRBV2; the D gene is possibly TRBD1 (6 bases). V was shortened by 2 bases and J by 1 base, with 8 bases between the two germline ends. Germline CDR1 is SNHLY and CDR2 is FYNNEI. This CDR3 has 14 residues. The CDR3 region is CASSEKTGNTEAFF. CDR3 coding DNA: TGTGCCAGCAGTGAAAAGACAGGGAACACTGAAGCTTTCTTT. The whole variable domain, remainder taken from reference TRBV2 and TRBJ1-1, is EPEVTQTPSHQVTQMGQEVILRCVPISNHLYFYWYRQILGQKVEFLVSFYNNEISEKSEIFDDQFSVERPDGSNFTLKIRSTKLEDSAMYFCASSEKTGNTEAFFGQGTRLTVV.

The chain couples TRBV18 to TRBJ2-3; no firm D call. This CDR3 spans 14 amino acids. CDR1 is KGHSH and CDR2 is LQKENI in the germline V gene. V shed 5 bases and J shed 0 bases, with 9 bases lying between them. CDR3 protein: CASSWSTSTDTQYF. CDR3 bases: TGTGCCAGCTCATGGTCCACTAGCACAGATACGCAGTATTTT.

The gene calls are TRBV3-1 (or the pseudogene TRBV3-2) and TRBJ1-6; D unresolved. The CDR3 has 14 residues. V lost 4 bases to trimming and J lost 4 bases, with 8 bases between them. The V gene's germline CDR1 is LGHDT and CDR2 YNNKEL (reference sequence). The CDR3 protein is CASSRGPYNSPLHF. The CDR3 DNA is TGTGCCAGCAGCCGAGGGCCGTATAATTCACCCCTCCACTTT.

This clone appeared a single time. V and J are TRBV7-6 and TRBJ1-4; TRBD1 agrees at 7 bases. V lost 5 bases to trimming and J lost 4 bases; unmatched junction nucleotides: 7. The CDR3 loop spans 15 amino acids. Germline CDR1 is SGHVS and CDR2 is FNYEAQ. The CDR3 DNA reads TGTGCCAGCAGCAAGACAGGGCAGTTTAATGAAAAACTGTTTTTT. Protein sequence: CASSKTGQFNEKLFF.

The DNA of the CDR3 is TGTGCCAGTAGTATCCTACCAGGGGGCGCGGGTAAGCAGTTCTTC. It encodes CASSILPGGAGKQFF. V gene TRBV19 combines with J gene TRBJ2-1; 8 bases map to TRBD1. The germline V gene encodes CDR1 LNHDA and CDR2 SQIVND (reference sequence). With 3 bases clipped from V and 11 bases from J, the junction kept 12 bases outside the gene matches. The length of the CDR3 is 15 residues.

With respect to this clone: The sample contains more than one DNA sequence encoding this CDR3. The rearrangement links TRBV5-1 to TRBJ2-1; 8 bases map to TRBD2. Germline V gene sequence: CDR1 SGHRS, CDR2 YFSETQ. This CDR3 region has 15 residues. Trimming at V came to 4 bases and at J to 4 bases, leaving 7 bases not matched to a gene. The chain's CDR3 is CASSTTSGSYNEQFF. In DNA, the CDR3 is TGCGCCAGCAGCACCACTAGCGGTAGTTACAATGAGCAGTTCTTC. The full variable domain, completed using reference TRBV5-1 and TRBJ2-1, is KAGVTQTPRYLIKTRGQQVTLSCSPISGHRSVSWYQQTPGQGLQFLFEYFSETQRNKGNFPGRFSGRQFSNSRSEMNVSTLELGDSALYLCASSTTSGSYNEQFFGPGTRLTVL.

The V and J genes are TRBV6-1 and TRBJ1-2, with no clear D. V lost 5 bases and J 4 bases, leaving 14 bases between the germline ends. The CDR3 is made up of 14 amino acids. Germline CDR1 and CDR2: MNHNS and SASEGT. The DNA of the CDR3 is TGTGCCAGCAGTTTGCGCCCTGAGAGCTATGGCTACACCTTC. This sequence encodes CASSLRPESYGYTF.

The chain has TRBV5-4 and TRBJ2-7; tentatively, D is TRBD2 (6 bases). Between the trimmed V and J ends, which lost 4 bases and 7 bases, there was a span of 15 bases. Germline V gives CDR1 SGHNT, CDR2 YYREEE (reference sequence). The CDR3 consists of 13 residues. CDR3 DNA: TGTGCCAGCAGCACGGTGGAGGGTGGGGAGCAGTACTTC. Its translation: CASSTVEGGEQYF.

This clone was counted a single time. The V call is TRBV7-2, the J call TRBJ2-1; maybe TRBD1 (7 bases). Trimming shortened V by 5 bases and J by 0 bases, and 23 bases separated the two germline ends. This CDR3 has 19 amino acids. The germline gives CDR1 SGHTA, CDR2 FQGNSA. Here the CDR3 reads CASSGMRRGQPFSYNEQFF. CDR3 DNA sequence: TGTGCCAGCAGCGGCATGAGGCGGGGACAGCCGTTCTCCTACAATGAGCAGTTCTTC.

The rearrangement links TRBV7-9 to TRBJ1-3, with D maybe TRBD1 (6 bases). V was trimmed by 1 base and J by 2 bases, leaving 12 bases between them. The CDR3 loop spans 16 amino acids. The germline V gene has CDR1 SEHNR and CDR2 FQNEAQ (reference sequence). The DNA of the CDR3 is TGTGCCAGCAGCTTAGGCCAGGGGTTAGCTGGAAACACCATATATTTT. It translates to CASSLGQGLAGNTIYF. Together with reference TRBV7-9 and TRBJ1-3, the CDR3 gives the full variable domain: DTGVSQNPRHKITKRGQNVTFRCDPISEHNRLYWYRQTLGQGPEFLTYFQNEAQLEKSRLLSDRFSAERPKGSFSTLEIQRTEQGDSAMYLCASSLGQGLAGNTIYFGEGSWLTVV.